A selection of T cell receptor beta chains follows, all from one sample in a study of identical twins. Using its own MiXCR run on the 5' RACE reads, TCRdb lists one record per CDR3 protein. The repertoire holds 450,000 or so distinct CDR3 sequences, with approximately 15% as singletons. These data also formed part of another study, on yellow fever vaccine responses in identical twins.

The specimen sequenced was CD4+ T cells sorted from blood. Source of these receptors: a young woman in good health. Each CDR3 is given with its conserved first and last residue. Each record gives: clone size, D gene, J gene, V gene, CDR3 DNA, CDR3 protein. D genes are given only for firm matches. The size field is filled for only some rows; it gives once, few, many or a size class.

>-|-|TRBJ1-4|TRBV6-6
TGTGCCAGCAGTTACCCGGGGAAAAAACTGTTTTTT
CASSYPGKKLFF
>few|TRBD2|TRBJ2-5|TRBV5-1
TGCGCCAGCAGCTGGGGGGGACTAGCAGAAGAGACCCAGTACTTC
CASSWGGLAEETQYF
>few|-|TRBJ2-2|TRBV11-3
TGTGCCAGCAGCTTGGGAAACAGGGACACCGGGGAGCTGTTTTTT
CASSLGNRDTGELFF
>-|-|TRBJ2-7|TRBV2
TGTGCCAGCAGTGATCCGGCAGTTAGCTACGAGCAGTACTTC
CASSDPAVSYEQYF
>-|-|TRBJ2-3|TRBV11-2
TGTGCCAGCAGCCCATGGGACTCAGATACGCAGTATTTT
CASSPWDSDTQYF
>-|TRBD1|TRBJ2-7|TRBV28
TGTGCCAGCAGTTTATTTAGCGGACAGGGGGCAGTTGAGCAGTACTTC
CASSLFSGQGAVEQYF
>once|-|TRBJ2-7|TRBV7-3
TGTGCCAGCAGTTTTAATGGGGGTTCAACCTACGAGCAGTACTTC
CASSFNGGSTYEQYF
>-|-|TRBJ2-3|TRBV7-9
TGTGCCAGCAAACTAGTTGGCACAGATACGCAGTATTTT
CASKLVGTDTQYF
>-|-|TRBJ2-1|TRBV29-1
TGCAGCGGACAGAGCTTCCTCAATGAGCAGTTCTTC
CSGQSFLNEQFF
>few|-|TRBJ2-5|TRBV6-2/TRBV6-3
TGTGCCAGCATGTTTTCGGGGGCAGGAGAGACCCAGTACTTC
CASMFSGAGETQYF
>few|-|TRBJ1-5|TRBV20-1
TGCAGTGCTAGCCGGGAGTATCAGCCCCAGCATTTT
CSASREYQPQHF
>-|TRBD2|TRBJ2-7|TRBV7-2
TGTGCCAGCAGACCACGGCCTAGCGGGATGTACGAGCAGTACTTC
CASRPRPSGMYEQYF
>-|-|TRBJ2-5|TRBV10-3
TGTGCCACCGGGGGTGAGGGTAAAGAGACCCAGTACTTC
CATGGEGKETQYF
>-|-|TRBJ2-5|TRBV28
TGTGCCAGCAGTCAATTGAAGGAGACCCAGTACTTC
CASSQLKETQYF
>-|TRBD2|TRBJ2-1|TRBV28
TGTGCCAGCCAGCGGGGGCCCATACACAATGAGCAGTTCTTC
CASQRGPIHNEQFF
>-|-|TRBJ2-7|TRBV4-2
TGTGCCAGCAGCCAAGCGTGGGGGACTGACGAGCAGTACTTC
CASSQAWGTDEQYF
>-|-|TRBJ1-2|TRBV28
TGTGCCAGCGATTCAGGGGACTATGGCTACACCTTC
CASDSGDYGYTF
>-|TRBD1|TRBJ2-6|TRBV2
TGTGCCAGCAGTGACGACAGGGCGTACTCTGGGGCCAACGTCCTGACTTTC
CASSDDRAYSGANVLTF
>-|TRBD2|TRBJ2-1|TRBV15
TGTGCCACCAGCAGAGATCGACTAGCACTAAACAATGAGCAGTTCTTC
CATSRDRLALNNEQFF
>many|-|TRBJ2-1|TRBV5-1
TGCGCCAGCAGCTTAGGAGGGCCCTACAATGAGCAGTTCTTC
CASSLGGPYNEQFF
>many|-|TRBJ2-3|TRBV4-3
TGCGCCAGCAGCCAAAAGATGGGGAGCGCCCGCACAGATACGCAGTATTTT
CASSQKMGSARTDTQYF
>few|-|TRBJ2-3|TRBV20-1
TGCAGTGCTACCGCTACGCGGGGGACAGTCGGTACGCAGTATTTT
CSATATRGTVGTQYF
>few|TRBD1|TRBJ2-3|TRBV12-3/TRBV12-4
TGTGCCAGCAGGAAGACAGGGGTAGATACGCAGTATTTT
CASRKTGVDTQYF
>-|TRBD1|TRBJ2-2|TRBV29-1
TGCAGCGTTGCAGGGGGAGTGAACACCGGGGAGCTGTTTTTT
CSVAGGVNTGELFF
>few|-|TRBJ2-7|TRBV11-2
TGTGCCAGCAGAAGTAGGCTCGAGCAGTACTTC
CASRSRLEQYF
>few|-|TRBJ2-3|TRBV7-2
TGTGCCAGCAGCTTATTTTCTAGCACAGATACGCAGTATTTT
CASSLFSSTDTQYF
>-|TRBD2|TRBJ2-1|TRBV6-2/TRBV6-3
TGTGCCAGCCTGTCCCGGACTAGCAGCAATGAGCAGTTCTTC
CASLSRTSSNEQFF
>-|TRBD1|TRBJ1-2|TRBV20-1
TGCAGTGCTAGAGATCTCAGGGACAGGGGGAGGACCGACCGTGATGGCTACACCTTC
CSARDLRDRGRTDRDGYTF
>-|-|TRBJ1-1|TRBV29-1
TGCAGCGTGATAATGAACACTGAAGCTTTCTTT
CSVIMNTEAFF
>-|TRBD1|TRBJ2-1|TRBV20-1
TGCAGTGCTAAACTAACCTGGGACAGGGGAAGGAATGAGCAGTTCTTC
CSAKLTWDRGRNEQFF
>-|TRBD2|TRBJ2-3|TRBV18
TGTGCCAGCTCACCGACTAGCGTGGGCACAGATACGCAGTATTTT
CASSPTSVGTDTQYF
>few|-|TRBJ2-7|TRBV5-1
TGCGCCAGCAGCCGGGACACCCCCTACGAGCAGTACTTC
CASSRDTPYEQYF
>-|-|TRBJ2-7|TRBV21-1
TGTGCCAGCAGCGCCCGACAGGCACCCTACGAGCAGTACTTC
CASSARQAPYEQYF
>few|-|TRBJ2-1|TRBV7-2
TGTGCCAGCAGCCCGGTCGATCGGACTGGCAACAATGAGCAGTTCTTC
CASSPVDRTGNNEQFF
>-|-|TRBJ2-3|TRBV12-3/TRBV12-4
TGTGCCAGCACCGAGAGCGCACCTAGCACAGATACGCAGTATTTT
CASTESAPSTDTQYF
>-|-|TRBJ2-7|TRBV20-1
TGCAGTGCTACCAGTAACGAGCAGTACTTC
CSATSNEQYF
>many|-|TRBJ2-1|TRBV4-1
TGCGCCAGCACCGCGGGGGCATCTGCCTCCTACAATGAGCAGTTCTTC
CASTAGASASYNEQFF
>few|-|TRBJ2-1|TRBV3-1
TGTGCCAGCAGCCAAGGGACCCTCGGCAATGAGCAGTTCTTC
CASSQGTLGNEQFF
>-|-|TRBJ2-1|TRBV25-1
TGTGCCAGCAGTGAATCCTCCTATGAGCAGTTCTTC
CASSESSYEQFF
>-|TRBD2|TRBJ2-7|TRBV10-3
TGTGCCATCAGAGCAACTAGCGGGAACGAGCAGTACTTC
CAIRATSGNEQYF
>few|TRBD2|TRBJ2-3|TRBV12-3/TRBV12-4
TGTGCCAGCAGTGCCTTAAGCGGGGGCACAGATACGCAGTATTTT
CASSALSGGTDTQYF
>-|-|TRBJ2-3|TRBV11-3
TGTGCCAGCAGCCCACACCTCACAGATACGCAGTATTTT
CASSPHLTDTQYF
>-|TRBD2|TRBJ2-1|TRBV5-6
TGTGCCAGCAGCTTGATTAGCGGGGGGGTCTATGAGCAGTTCTTC
CASSLISGGVYEQFF
>many|-|TRBJ2-1|TRBV10-3
TGTGCCATCGAGGACTCCAGACGGACGGAGCAGTTCTTC
CAIEDSRRTEQFF
>-|-|TRBJ2-3|TRBV20-1
TGCAGTGCAAACCCCGGATTAGTAGATACGCAGTATTTT
CSANPGLVDTQYF
>many|TRBD2|TRBJ2-7|TRBV7-9
TGTGCCAGCAGCCAATTATGGGAGGGGTACTCCTACGAGCAGTACTTC
CASSQLWEGYSYEQYF
>many|-|TRBJ2-1|TRBV25-1
TGTGCCAGCAGTGAATGGGTCCAGGGGGAGGCAATCTTC
CASSEWVQGEAIF
>many|TRBD1|TRBJ2-1|TRBV7-2
TGTGCCAGCAGCTTAGGGGACAGGGCATACAATGAGCAGTTCTTC
CASSLGDRAYNEQFF
>many|-|TRBJ1-4|TRBV29-1
TGCAGCGTTAGCACACCGGCAACTAATGAAAAACTGTTTTTT
CSVSTPATNEKLFF
>-|-|TRBJ2-5|TRBV20-1
TGCAGTGCCTCAGGGGCCCAAAAGACCCAGTACTTC
CSASGAQKTQYF
>-|-|TRBJ1-1|TRBV5-1
TGCGCCAGCAGCTTGGTGGCGTCCGGCACTGAAGCTTTCTTT
CASSLVASGTEAFF
>few|TRBD1|TRBJ2-6|TRBV6-2/TRBV6-3
TGTGCCAGCCAACTCCCGGGACAGGTAACGGGGGCCAACGTCCTGACTTTC
CASQLPGQVTGANVLTF
>-|TRBD2|TRBJ2-3|TRBV12-3/TRBV12-4
TGTGCCAGCAGTTCTTCCGGCGGGGGGGGAAGCGATTTT
CASSSSGGGGSDF